One and the same sample provided the 9 T cell receptor beta chains below, sequenced in a study of CD8 T cells in ankylosing spondylitis (dated by TCRdb to 2016 to 2017). Library preparation employed 5' RACE. Sequenced on an Illumina HiSeq 2500. TCRdb trimmed public reads at Q25 via fastp, called clones via MiXCR and kept in-frame beta chains. Rows matching on CDR3 protein sequence are summarized as one entry with the most common DNA and genes. This sample lists approximately 340,000 distinct CDR3 sequences; about 15% were detected once. The ten largest account for 0.9% to 1.2% of the sample. Sequenced input: blood, either unsorted or a sorted T cell fraction (not recorded which). These receptor sequences come from a male donor with ankylosing spondylitis or in good health (not recorded which).

V and J are TRBV2 and TRBJ1-1, with unresolved D. V shed 0 bases and J shed 14 bases, with 13 bases lying between them. Germline values: CDR1 SNHLY, CDR2 FYNNEI. This CDR3 is built from 12 residues. The CDR3 DNA follows: TGTGCCAGCAGTGAAGCGTCAGCGGGGAGGTTCTTT. This sequence encodes CASSEASAGRFF.

CDR3 in DNA: TGTGCCAGCAGGCCCACTAGAGGCGGAGAGACCCAGTACTTC. Translated: CASRPTRGGETQYF. The chain uses TRBV12-3 or TRBV12-4 and TRBJ2-5; TRBD2 is a possible D gene (5 bases). This CDR3 has 14 residues. Trimming took off 6 bases at V and 4 bases at J, with 15 bases between the two ends.

This clonotype appeared a few times. This chain uses TRBV4-2 with TRBJ2-2; D remains ambiguous. The germline CDR1 and CDR2 sequences are LGHNA and YNFKEQ. The CDR3 covers 16 residues. V lost 0 bases to trimming and J lost 7 bases, with 15 bases between them. The DNA for the CDR3 is TGTGCCAGCAGCCAAGACGGAGCCCTAAGGGACGGGGAGCTGTTTTTT. Encoded protein: CASSQDGALRDGELFF.

This clonotype turned up a few times. V and J are TRBV27 and TRBJ1-2; TRBD1 is a possible D gene (5 bases). CDR1 and CDR2 (germline): MNHEY, SMNVEV (reference sequence). CDR3 size: 13 residues. The V end was cut by 0 bases, the J end by 7 bases, with 9 bases between. The CDR3 bases are TGTGCCAGCAGTTTATCGAGGGGTACTGGCTACACCTTC. This sequence encodes CASSLSRGTGYTF.

The sample holds a few counts of this clonotype. The V and J genes are TRBV7-9 and TRBJ2-1; a weak D match, TRBD1 (5 bases). The V end lost 0 bases, the J end lost 2 bases, and 8 bases lay between the germline ends. The CDR3 has 15 residues. CDR1 and CDR2 from the germline V gene are SEHNR and FQNEAQ (reference sequence). This CDR3 is CASSLAGHPYNEQFF. As DNA, the CDR3 is TGTGCCAGCAGCTTAGCGGGGCATCCCTACAATGAGCAGTTCTTC. Filled out from reference TRBV7-9 and TRBJ2-1, the complete variable domain reads DTGVSQNPRHKITKRGQNVTFRCDPISEHNRLYWYRQTLGQGPEFLTYFQNEAQLEKSRLLSDRFSAERPKGSFSTLEIQRTEQGDSAMYLCASSLAGHPYNEQFFGPGTRLTVL.

CDR3 region: CASSATSRLGETQYF. The CDR3 coding sequence is TGTGCCAGCAGCGCCACTAGCAGGCTGGGAGAGACCCAGTACTTC. V is TRBV9 and J is TRBJ2-5, with D possibly TRBD2 on 6 matching bases. Germline lookup yields CDR1 SGDLS and CDR2 YYNGEE. CDR3 size: 15 residues. Trimming took 3 bases from V and 4 from J, leaving 16 bases between them.

This clonotype was seen more than once but under ten times. This chain links TRBV5-1 with TRBJ2-5; D is uncertain. The CDR3 extends over 14 amino acids. V gave up 1 base and J gave up 3 bases, with 10 bases separating them. Germline values: CDR1 SGHRS, CDR2 YFSETQ. The CDR3 spells CASSLSRFEETQYF. The CDR3 DNA reads TGCGCCAGCAGCTTGTCCAGGTTTGAAGAGACCCAGTACTTC.

This clonotype was counted between two and nine times. The V and J genes are TRBV11-2 and TRBJ2-7; no definite D call. The V and J ends lost 1 base and 0 bases respectively, with 10 bases between them. CDR1 SGHAT and CDR2 FQNNGV come from the germline V gene. The CDR3 totals 15 residues. The CDR3 loop is CASSLVGGNSYEQYF. CDR3 nucleotide sequence: TGTGCCAGCAGCTTAGTAGGCGGAAACTCCTACGAGCAGTACTTC.

The J gene is TRBJ2-3, the V gene TRBV4-2; 7 bases map to TRBD2. Trimming took 0 bases from V and 2 from J; bases not matched to a gene: 5. The CDR3 is made up of 16 amino acids. Germline CDR1 and CDR2: LGHNA and YNFKEQ. The CDR3 is CASSQEDGTITDTQYF. CDR3 nucleotides: TGTGCCAGCAGCCAAGAGGACGGGACTATCACAGATACGCAGTATTTT.